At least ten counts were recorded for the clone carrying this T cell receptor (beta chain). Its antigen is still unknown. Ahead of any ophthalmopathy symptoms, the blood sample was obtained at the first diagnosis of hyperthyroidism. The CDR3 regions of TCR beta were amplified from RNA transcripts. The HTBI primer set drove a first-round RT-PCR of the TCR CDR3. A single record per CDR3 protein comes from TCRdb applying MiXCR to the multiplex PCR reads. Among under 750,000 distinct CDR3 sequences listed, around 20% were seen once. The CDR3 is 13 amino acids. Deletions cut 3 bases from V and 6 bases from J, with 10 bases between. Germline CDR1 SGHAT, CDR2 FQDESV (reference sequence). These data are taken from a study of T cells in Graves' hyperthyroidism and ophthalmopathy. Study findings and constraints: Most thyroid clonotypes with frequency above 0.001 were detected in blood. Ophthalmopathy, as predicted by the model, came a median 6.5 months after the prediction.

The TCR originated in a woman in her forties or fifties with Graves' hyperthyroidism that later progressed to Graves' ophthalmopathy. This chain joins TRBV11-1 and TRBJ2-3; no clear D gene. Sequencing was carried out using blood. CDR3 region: CASSFFLADTQYF. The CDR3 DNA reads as TGTGCCAGCAGCTTTTTCTTGGCGGATACGCAGTATTTT.